This passage covers 18 T cell receptor beta chains from one sample sequenced in a study of T-cell reconstitution after alpha-beta-depleted transplantation in children. The TCRbeta library was prepared with unique molecular identifiers. TCRdb processed the PCR reads anew with MiXCR; each CDR3 protein has one entry. The sample has about half a million distinct CDR3 sequences; roughly an eighth are singletons. Material: PBMCs from the stem cell graft donor, obtained from the stem cell graft. The receptors were gathered from a human donor who donated a stem cell graft to a child with combined immunodeficiency.

This clonotype turned up a few times. This chain uses TRBV7-3 with TRBJ2-3; 10 bases line up with TRBD2. The J segment lost 4 bases and the V segment lost 4 bases, leaving 8 bases of the junction unmatched. The CDR3 length is 16 residues. Per germline, CDR1 SGHTA and CDR2 FQGTGA. CDR3 coding DNA: TGTGCCAGCAGCTCCAGTGGGCTAGCGGGGGCAGATACGCAGTATTTT. It specifies CASSSSGLAGADTQYF.

This clonotype was counted ten times or more. V usage is TRBV19 and J usage is TRBJ2-5; D may be TRBD2 (5 bases). The germline V gene encodes CDR1 LNHDA and CDR2 SQIVND (reference sequence). Trimming pared 10 bases from V and 3 bases from J, leaving 18 bases between. The CDR3 has 14 amino acids. Written as DNA, the CDR3 is TGTGCCACCTCGCAACCCGGGGAAAAAGAGACCCAGTACTTC. Its translation is CATSQPGEKETQYF.

The genes are TRBV12-5 and TRBJ2-1; the D call may be TRBD1 or TRBD2 (6 bases each). The V gene lost 2 bases and the J gene lost 0 bases, with 17 bases spanning the gap. Germline V CDR1 and CDR2: LGHNT, FRNRAP. The CDR3 has 18 amino acids. The CDR3 DNA is TGTGCTAGTGGTTTGACACCCCTGGGGGGCAGCTCCTACAATGAGCAGTTCTTC. Encoded protein: CASGLTPLGGSSYNEQFF.

This clonotype was seen a handful of times. The V gene is TRBV12-3 or TRBV12-4, the J gene TRBJ2-3; 8 nucleotides align to TRBD1. This CDR3 region has 15 residues. Trimming took 3 bases from V and 3 from J; bases not matched to a gene: 5. CDR3 loop: CASSFQHRGTDTQYF. The CDR3 DNA sequence: TGTGCCAGCAGTTTCCAACACAGGGGGACAGATACGCAGTATTTT.

The chain combines TRBV20-1 with TRBJ2-1; TRBD2 aligns across 11 bases. The trim removed 5 bases at V and 6 bases at J, leaving 6 bases unmatched. The CDR3 is 14 residues long. Germline CDR1 DFQATT, CDR2 SNEGSKA (reference sequence). CDR3 protein: CSAGLAGNINEQFF. The DNA for the CDR3 is TGCAGTGCTGGACTAGCGGGCAACATCAATGAGCAGTTCTTC.

The sample holds a few counts of this clonotype. V is TRBV6-5 and J is TRBJ2-1; the D gene is possibly TRBD2 (6 bases). Germline V CDR1 and CDR2: MNHEY, SVGAGI. CDR3 length: 15 amino acids. V lost 1 base to trimming and J lost 7 bases, with 14 bases between them. Here the CDR3 DNA reads TGTGCCAGCAGTTACTGGCGGGAAAAACGAAATGAGCAGTTCTTC. Amino acid sequence: CASSYWREKRNEQFF.

V is TRBV12-3 or TRBV12-4 and J is TRBJ2-7, with D perhaps matching TRBD2 (6 bases). V gave up 1 base and J gave up 4 bases, with 20 bases separating them. The CDR3 is 17 amino acids. CDR3 loop: CASSLGRGETLAYEQYF. The CDR3 DNA is TGTGCCAGCAGTTTAGGGCGGGGCGAAACACTTGCATACGAGCAGTACTTC.

This clonotype has only a few counts. This chain uses TRBV6-2 or TRBV6-3 with TRBJ2-7, with 7 bases that match TRBD1. The CDR3 is 17 amino acids. Per germline, CDR1 MNHEY and CDR2 SVGEGT. V lost 0 bases, J lost 1 base, and 9 bases stayed unmatched. The CDR3 region has the DNA TGTGCCAGCAGTTACTCGTTTACAGGGGCGGGTTCCTACGAGCAGTACTTC. Its translation: CASSYSFTGAGSYEQYF.

The genes are TRBV5-1 and TRBJ2-1; 7 positions match TRBD1. V lost 1 base, J lost 7 bases, and 8 bases stayed unmatched. Germline V gene sequence: CDR1 SGHRS, CDR2 YFSETQ. The CDR3 has 15 amino acids. The CDR3 loop is CASSLLSGGMNEQFF. As DNA, the CDR3 is TGCGCCAGCAGCTTGTTGTCAGGGGGAATGAATGAGCAGTTCTTC.

Only a few counts were recorded for this clonotype. The chain is built from TRBV12-3 or TRBV12-4 and TRBJ1-5, with 8 bases aligning to TRBD1. This CDR3 comprises 15 residues. The V segment lost 2 bases and the J segment 5 bases; nucleotides outside the gene matches: 5. DNA of the CDR3: TGTGCCAGCAGTTTAAGGACAGGGAAGCATCAGCCCCAGCATTTT. Protein product: CASSLRTGKHQPQHF.

At least ten counts were recorded for this clonotype. The gene calls are TRBV5-1 and TRBJ2-1; 7 bases agree with TRBD2. The germline V gene has CDR1 SGHRS and CDR2 YFSETQ. The CDR3 contains 14 residues. V shed 2 bases, J shed 3 bases, and the junction held 2 bases outside the gene matches. The CDR3 coding sequence is TGCGCCAGCAGCTTAAGCGGGGTCTACAATGAGCAGTTCTTC. Translation gives CASSLSGVYNEQFF.

This clonotype was counted ten times or more. The rearrangement joins TRBV11-1 to TRBJ2-5; possible D gene TRBD1, 6 bases. The CDR3 contains 15 residues. Germline V gene sequence: CDR1 SGHAT, CDR2 FQDESV (reference sequence). V lost 5 bases to trimming and J lost 0 bases, with 13 bases between them. CDR3 nucleotide sequence: TGTGCCAGCAGCAGCCGGACAGCGTACCAAGAGACCCAGTACTTC. Amino acids: CASSSRTAYQETQYF.

V is TRBV11-2 and J is TRBJ2-5; TRBD1 matches 7 bases. Germline values: CDR1 SGHAT, CDR2 FQNNGV. Unmatched junction bases numbered 10, after V lost 4 bases and J lost 2 bases. The CDR3 totals 16 residues. CDR3 nucleotide sequence: TGTGCCAGCAGCTCGGGAAGGGGGCGTTTACAAGAGACCCAGTACTTC. Translation: CASSSGRGRLQETQYF.

This clonotype was seen at least ten times. The CDR3 is CASILSSTQETQYF. The CDR3 coding sequence is TGTGCCAGCATCCTAAGTTCAACTCAAGAGACCCAGTACTTC. J is TRBJ2-5 and V is TRBV12-3 or TRBV12-4; D not resolved. The V gene lost 7 bases and the J gene lost 2 bases, with 14 bases spanning the gap. This CDR3 comprises 14 residues.

The gene calls are TRBV7-3 and TRBJ2-1, with 10 bases lining up with TRBD2. The V gene's germline CDR1 is SGHTA and CDR2 FQGTGA. This CDR3 is 16 amino acids long. The J segment lost 4 bases and the V segment lost 2 bases, leaving 5 bases of the junction unmatched. CDR3 residues: CASSLAGLASYNEQFF. The CDR3, as DNA: TGTGCCAGCAGCTTAGCGGGACTAGCGAGTTACAATGAGCAGTTCTTC.

Only a few counts were recorded for this clonotype. V and J are TRBV7-2 and TRBJ2-3, with D possibly matching TRBD1 (6 bases). The CDR3 sequence is 15 residues long. V dropped 7 bases and J dropped 2 bases, with 16 bases sitting between them. CDR1 and CDR2 from the germline V gene are SGHTA and FQGNSA. The CDR3 bases are TGTGCCAGCATCCCCCGAGGGGGAGACACAGATACGCAGTATTTT. Amino acids: CASIPRGGDTDTQYF.

This clonotype occurred many times. The rearrangement joins TRBV12-3 or TRBV12-4 to TRBJ2-3; TRBD2 matches 7 bases. The CDR3 covers 17 residues. V lost 1 base to trimming and J lost 1 base; unmatched junction nucleotides: 8. The CDR3 is CASSLGGRPSGTDTQYF. The CDR3 nucleotides are TGTGCCAGCAGTTTAGGCGGGAGACCCTCCGGCACAGATACGCAGTATTTT.

This clonotype was detected only a few times. The gene calls are TRBV2 and TRBJ2-7; 7 bases match TRBD1. V shed 4 bases and J 5 bases; nucleotides not matched to a gene: 2. The CDR3 length is 12 residues. Germline V CDR1 and CDR2: SNHLY, FYNNEI. The chain's CDR3 is CASSGGTDEQYF. DNA for the CDR3: TGTGCCAGCAGTGGAGGGACAGACGAGCAGTACTTC.